The sequence of this TCR beta chain was determined in a study of blood T cell repertoires in COVID-19. Study-level information: T cells, B-cell-depleted T cells, or PBMCs provided the cDNA or gDNA that served as material.

Sequencing used immunoSEQ multiplex PCR; TCRdb keeps in-frame clones, though not all of them. The sample consists of about 87,000 clones, around 87% of them appearing once. Germline assignment: CDR1 SGDLS and CDR2 YYNGEE. Trimming took 0 bases from V and 6 from J; bases not matched to a gene: 7. The CDR3 length is 16 residues. The sequenced material came from peripheral blood. This TCR derives from a middle-aged man with acute or convalescent COVID-19. The chain carries TRBV9 and TRBJ2-1, with 9 bases lining up with TRBD1. The DNA of the CDR3 is TGTGCCAGCAGCGTAGATGGACAGGGGATGGGCAATGAGCAGTTCTTC. This sequence encodes CASSVDGQGMGNEQFF.